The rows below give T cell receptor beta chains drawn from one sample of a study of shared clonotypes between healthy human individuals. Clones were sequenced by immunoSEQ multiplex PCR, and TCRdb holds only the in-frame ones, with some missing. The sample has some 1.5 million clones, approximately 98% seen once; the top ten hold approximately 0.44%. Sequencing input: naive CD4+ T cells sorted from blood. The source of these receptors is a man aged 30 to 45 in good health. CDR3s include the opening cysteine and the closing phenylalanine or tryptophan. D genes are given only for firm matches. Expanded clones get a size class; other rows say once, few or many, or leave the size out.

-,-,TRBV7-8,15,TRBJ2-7,TGTGCCAGCAGCCAAGTGGTGGGTAGCGGCTACGAGCAGTACTTC,CASSQVVGSGYEQYF
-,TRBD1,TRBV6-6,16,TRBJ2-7,TGTGCCAGCAGTTACCTAAGGACAGGAGACTCCTACGAGCAGTACTTC,CASSYLRTGDSYEQYF
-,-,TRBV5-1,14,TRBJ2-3,TGCGCCAGCAGCTGGAGAAATGAAGCAGATACGCAGTATTTT,CASSWRNEADTQYF
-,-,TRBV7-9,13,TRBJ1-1,TGTGCCAGCAGCTTAAAGGCAGCACTTGAAGCTTTCTTT,CASSLKAALEAFF
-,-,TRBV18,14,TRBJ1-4,TGTGCCAGCTCACCACGCAGGGACGGTGAAAAACTGTTTTTT,CASSPRRDGEKLFF
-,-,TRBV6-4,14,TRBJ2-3,TGTGCCAGCAGCTATACGGCTAGCACAGATACGCAGTATTTT,CASSYTASTDTQYF
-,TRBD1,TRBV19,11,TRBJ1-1,TGTGCCAGTAGTAGACAGGGAGTGGCTTTCTTT,CASSRQGVAFF
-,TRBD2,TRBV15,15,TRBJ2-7,TGTGCCACCAGCAGCGGCGGGGGGGCGTCCTACGAGCAGTACTTC,CATSSGGGASYEQYF
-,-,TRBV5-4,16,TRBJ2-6,TGTGCCAGCAGCTCTAAGATGGAATCTGGGGCCAACGTCCTGACTTTC,CASSSKMESGANVLTF
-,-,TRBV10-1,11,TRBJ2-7,TGCGCCAGCAGTGGAACGGGCGAGCAGTACTTC,CASSGTGEQYF
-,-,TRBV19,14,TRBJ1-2,TGTGCCAGTAGTATGACGTCCGGATCCTATGGCTACATCTTC,CASSMTSGSYGYIF
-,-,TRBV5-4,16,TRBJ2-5,TGTGCCAGCAGCTTGGGGCCGAAGCGGTTCCAAGAGACCCAGTACTTC,CASSLGPKRFQETQYF
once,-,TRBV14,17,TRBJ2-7,TGTGCCAGCAGCCAAGATCGCTGGACCCGAACCACTGGGGAGCAGTACTTC,CASSQDRWTRTTGEQYF
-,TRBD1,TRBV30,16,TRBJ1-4,TGTGCCTGGAGTGTACGGGGGAGGGGGCCTAATGAAAAACTGTTTTTT,CAWSVRGRGPNEKLFF
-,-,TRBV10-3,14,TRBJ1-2,TGTGCCATCAGTGAGGGACTCGCTAACTATGGCTACACCTTC,CAISEGLANYGYTF
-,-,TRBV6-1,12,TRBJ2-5,TGTGCCAGCTTGGATCCGGGAGAGACCCAGTACTTC,CASLDPGETQYF
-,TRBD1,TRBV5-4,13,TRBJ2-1,TGTGCCAGCAGACAGGGGAGCCTTGGTGAGCAGTTCTTC,CASRQGSLGEQFF
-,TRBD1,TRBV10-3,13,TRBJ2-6,TGTGCCACCACAGGGGCTGAGGCCAACGTCCTGACTTTC,CATTGAEANVLTF
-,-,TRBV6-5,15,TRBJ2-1,TGTGCCAGCAAATCGGCAGGCCTTTCCTACAATGAGCAGTTCTTC,CASKSAGLSYNEQFF
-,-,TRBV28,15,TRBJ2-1,TGTGCCAGCAGTTTGGATAGCGCCTTCTACAATGAGCAGTTCTTC,CASSLDSAFYNEQFF
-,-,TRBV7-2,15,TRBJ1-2,TGTGCCAGCAGCTTAGTAGGGGTTCCCTACTATGGCTACACCTTC,CASSLVGVPYYGYTF
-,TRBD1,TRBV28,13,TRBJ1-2,TGTGCCAGCAGTCCACCGAGGGACAGATCTTACACCTTC,CASSPPRDRSYTF
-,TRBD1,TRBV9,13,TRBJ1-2,TGTGCCAGCAGCGTAGTCGGGACAGGGAGGCCATCTTTC,CASSVVGTGRPSF
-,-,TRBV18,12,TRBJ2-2,TGTGCCAGCTCACCCCAGACCGGGGAGCTGTTTTTT,CASSPQTGELFF
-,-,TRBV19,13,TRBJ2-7,TGTGCCAGTAGTCTCAGACAGAACTACGAGCAGTACTTC,CASSLRQNYEQYF
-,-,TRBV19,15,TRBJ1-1,TGTGCCAGTAGTATTTCTAAGGGTTTTGGTACTGAAGCTTTCTTT,CASSISKGFGTEAFF
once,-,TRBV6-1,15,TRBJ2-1,TGTGCCAGCAGTACAAGCTTCAAGGGCACCAATGAGCAGTTCTTC,CASSTSFKGTNEQFF
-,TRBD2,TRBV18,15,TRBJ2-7,TGTGCCAGCTCACCACCGTCCGCGGGGGGCTACGAGCAGTACTTC,CASSPPSAGGYEQYF
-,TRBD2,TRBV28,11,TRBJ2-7,TGTGCCAGCACCGCGGGAGGGAGCCGGTACTTC,CASTAGGSRYF
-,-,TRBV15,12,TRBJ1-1,TGTGCCACCAGCAGCCAGCCTAAGGGCGCTTTCTTT,CATSSQPKGAFF
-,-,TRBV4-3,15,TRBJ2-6,TGCGCCAGCAGCCAGTTTCCGGGTGGGGCCAACGTCCTGACTTTC,CASSQFPGGANVLTF
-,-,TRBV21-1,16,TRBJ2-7,TGTGCCAGCAGCAACCGGACTAGCGGGAGGGCCTACGAGCAGTACTTC,CASSNRTSGRAYEQYF
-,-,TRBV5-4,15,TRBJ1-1,TGTGCCAGCAGCTTGTGGCGGGGAGTTAGGGATGAAGCTTTCTTT,CASSLWRGVRDEAFF
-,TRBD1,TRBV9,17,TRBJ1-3,TGTGCCAGCAGCGCGAGGGGGACAGTCTTCTCTGGAAACACCATATATTTT,CASSARGTVFSGNTIYF
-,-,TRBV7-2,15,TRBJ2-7,TGTGCCAGCAGCTTAGTAGTGGGGGGCCTCTACGAGCAGTACTTC,CASSLVVGGLYEQYF
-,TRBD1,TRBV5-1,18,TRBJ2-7,TGCGCCAGCAGCTTCGGACAGGGCCTGGCCCTCCCCATGAGCGAGCAGTACTTC,CASSFGQGLALPMSEQYF
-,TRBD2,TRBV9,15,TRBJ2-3,TGTGCCAGCAGCGTAGATCCTAGCGGTGCAGATACGCAGTATTTT,CASSVDPSGADTQYF
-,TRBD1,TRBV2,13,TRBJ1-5,TGTGCCAGCGGGACAGGAGGATATCAGCCCCAGCATTTT,CASGTGGYQPQHF
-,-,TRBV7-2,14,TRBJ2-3,TGTGCCAGCAGCCCAACGGGGAGCACAGATACGCAGTATTTT,CASSPTGSTDTQYF
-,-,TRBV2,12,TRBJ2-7,TGTGCCAGCAGTGAAGTTCCGGGGGCAGGGGACTTC,CASSEVPGAGDF
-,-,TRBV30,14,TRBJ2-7,TGTGCCTGGAGTCGAATAGATCGGGTGTCCGAGCAGTACTTC,CAWSRIDRVSEQYF
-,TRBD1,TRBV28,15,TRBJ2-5,TGTGCCAGCAGTTTATCGTCCAGGGGGCGAGAGACCCAGTACTTC,CASSLSSRGRETQYF
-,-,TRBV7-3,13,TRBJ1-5,TGTGCCAGCTCCCTCGGGCCGGGACAGCCCCAGCATTTT,CASSLGPGQPQHF
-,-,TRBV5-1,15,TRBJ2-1,TGCGCCAGCAGCTTGAATTTAGGCTCCTACAATGAGCAGTTCTTC,CASSLNLGSYNEQFF
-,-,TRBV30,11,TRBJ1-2,TGTGCTTTAAAGTGGGGCTATGGCTACACCTTC,CALKWGYGYTF
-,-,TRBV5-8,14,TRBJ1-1,TGTGCCAGCAGCCGACGACGGCAGAACACTGAAGCTTTCTTT,CASSRRRQNTEAFF
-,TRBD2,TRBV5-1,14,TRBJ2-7,TGCGCCAGTGGGACTAGCGGGAGTAGCTACGAGCAGTACTTC,CASGTSGSSYEQYF
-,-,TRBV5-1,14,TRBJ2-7,TGCGCCAGCAGCTTGGAGGCAGCCACCTACGAGCAGTACTTC,CASSLEAATYEQYF